The clone carrying this T cell receptor (beta chain) has just a few counts. Its antigen is unidentified. This sample stems from a study of identical twins. Whole-study findings and limits: Models predicted too little out-of-frame TCR alpha sharing in monozygotic twins. Where beta out-of-frame sequences were concerned, excess twin sharing was weaker.

TCRdb called the 5' RACE reads again in MiXCR, with one record for every CDR3 protein. Of fewer than 900,000 distinct CDR3 sequences listed, approximately 22% are singletons. These records were also assigned to another study, of T cells expressing NK-cell markers. That report adds: Eight donors were sequenced, of whom seven were HCMV-seropositive, while the remaining one was HCMV-seronegative.

This clonotype was obtained from a young woman in good health. What was sequenced was PBMCs.

In DNA, the CDR3 is TGCGCCAGCAGCCAAGCCTCCGACAGGACAGATACGCAGTATTTT. Translated: CASSQASDRTDTQYF. The chain has TRBV4-3 and TRBJ2-3, with D perhaps TRBD1 (6 bases). Trimming stripped 1 base from V and 3 bases from J, with 11 bases between. The CDR3 is made up of 15 amino acids. From germline, CDR1 is LGHNA and CDR2 YSLEER.